This T cell receptor (beta chain) was sequenced during a study of CD8 T cells in Susac syndrome. This CDR3 contains 16 residues. CDR1 and CDR2 from the germline V gene are SGHTA and FQGNSA. The V gene lost 1 base and the J gene lost 3 bases, with 15 bases spanning the gap. Random hexamers served to reverse transcribe roughly 0.45 to 1 ug RNA. TCRdb independently ran MiXCR on the immunoSEQ multiplex PCR reads; one entry per CDR3 protein. The sample carries around 120,000 distinct CDR3 sequences, around 94% recorded once. The chain couples TRBV7-2 to TRBJ1-2; weak D call: TRBD1 (6 bases). Sequenced material: CD4+ T cells from PBMCs. This sequence originates from a human donor with multiple sclerosis. As DNA, the CDR3 is TGTGCCAGCAGCTTAGATGCAGGGGCTTACTACTATGGCTACACCTTC. Translating gives CASSLDAGAYYYGYTF.